These 9 T cell receptor beta chains came from one sample sequenced in a study of blood T cell repertoires in COVID-19. Profiling relied on immunoSEQ multiplex PCR, and the TCRdb table lists in-frame clones only, not all of them. This table holds approximately 28,000 clones, over 85% found once. The sequenced material came from peripheral blood. These receptors were taken from a man in his sixties or seventies with active or convalescent COVID-19.

This chain links TRBV9 with TRBJ1-5; D might be TRBD1 (5 bases). The V gene's germline CDR1 is SGDLS and CDR2 YYNGEE. The CDR3 is 16 amino acids. V lost 5 bases to trimming and J lost 0 bases, with 15 bases between them. The DNA for the CDR3 is TGTGCCAGCAGAGAAGACAGCCCTTATAGCAATCAGCCCCAGCATTTT. This translates into CASREDSPYSNQPQHF.

V is TRBV7-2 and J is TRBJ1-6, with D possibly being TRBD1 (6 bases). Germline CDR1 is SGHTA and CDR2 is FQGNSA. This CDR3 is 13 amino acids long. Between the trimmed V and J ends, which lost 5 bases and 7 bases, there was a span of 9 bases. CDR3 sequence: CASSRGGNSPLHF. The CDR3 nucleotides are TGTGCCAGCAGCCGAGGGGGAAATTCACCCCTCCACTTT.

This chain joins TRBV2 and TRBJ2-7; the D gene is possibly TRBD1 (6 bases). Trimming shortened V by 1 base and J by 3 bases, and 13 bases separated the two germline ends. This CDR3 is built from 15 residues. Germline CDR1 SNHLY, CDR2 FYNNEI. CDR3 loop: CASSEGGRGFYEQYV. The CDR3 DNA is TGTGCCAGCAGTGAAGGTGGCAGGGGCTTCTACGAGCAGTACGTC.

The chain joins TRBV28 to TRBJ2-2; 9 nucleotides align to TRBD2. Germline V gene sequence: CDR1 MDHEN, CDR2 SYDVKM. V trimming: 7 bases; J trimming: 7 bases; junction bases outside the gene matches: 10. The CDR3 consists of 15 residues. The CDR3 sequence: CASIWGGRAHGELFF. The CDR3 DNA reads as TGTGCCAGCATTTGGGGCGGGAGGGCCCACGGGGAGCTGTTTTTT.

The J gene is TRBJ2-7, the V gene TRBV27, with 9 nucleotides matching TRBD1. CDR3 length: 15 amino acids. J was trimmed by 4 bases and V by 8 bases; bases with no gene match: 12. Germline lookup yields CDR1 MNHEY and CDR2 SMNVEV (reference sequence). The CDR3 region has the DNA TGTGCCAGCGTACCTCGGACAGGGGAACCATACGAGCAGTACTTC. This encodes CASVPRTGEPYEQYF.

This chain connects TRBV18 to TRBJ2-3; 10 nucleotides agree with TRBD2. The germline V gene has CDR1 KGHSH and CDR2 LQKENI. CDR3 length: 15 residues. The J segment lost 5 bases and the V segment lost 2 bases, leaving 4 bases of the junction unmatched. CDR3 DNA: TGTGCCAGCTCACCAGTAGCGGGGGGAAGAGATACGCAGTATTTT. Its protein is CASSPVAGGRDTQYF.

The chain couples TRBV6-5 to TRBJ1-5; D remains ambiguous. V lost 7 bases, J lost 3 bases, and 7 bases lay in between. The length of the CDR3 is 12 residues. The germline CDR1 and CDR2 sequences are MNHEY and SVGAGI. The CDR3 loop reads CASNQANQPQHF. CDR3 nucleotides: TGTGCCAGCAACCAGGCCAATCAGCCCCAGCATTTT.

The CDR3 DNA sequence: TGTGCCACTCTTGAGAGCCACCTCGGGGACTATGGCTACACCTTC. Translating it yields CATLESHLGDYGYTF. The chain is built from TRBV19 and TRBJ1-2; D uncertain. Trimming removed 10 bases from V and 3 bases from J, with 21 bases in between. Germline assignment: CDR1 LNHDA and CDR2 SQIVND (reference sequence). The CDR3 is 15 residues long.

This clone appeared a single time. V gene TRBV6-1 combines with J gene TRBJ2-1; TRBD2 might be the D (6 bases). This CDR3 has 16 amino acids. V lost 4 bases and J lost 2, with 15 bases in between. Germline lookup yields CDR1 MNHNS and CDR2 SASEGT. For the CDR3, the DNA is TGTGCCAGCAGTGGGGGCGGAGGGGTCGCCTACAATGAGCAGTTCTTC. Amino acid sequence: CASSGGGGVAYNEQFF.